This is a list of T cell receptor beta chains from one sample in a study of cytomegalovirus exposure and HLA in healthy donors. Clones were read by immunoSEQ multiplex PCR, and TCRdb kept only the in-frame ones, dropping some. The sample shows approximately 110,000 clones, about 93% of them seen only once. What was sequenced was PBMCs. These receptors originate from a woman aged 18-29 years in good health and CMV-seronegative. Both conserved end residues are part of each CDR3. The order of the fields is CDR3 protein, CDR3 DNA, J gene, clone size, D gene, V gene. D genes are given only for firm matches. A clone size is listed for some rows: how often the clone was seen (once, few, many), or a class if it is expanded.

CDR3 protein: CASSHTKPGTEAFF; CDR3 DNA: TGTGCCAGCAGCCATACCAAGCCGGGGACAGAAGCTTTCTTT; J gene: TRBJ1-1; clone size: NA; D gene: NA; V gene: TRBV7-6
CDR3 protein: CASSFRTSGGASEQFF; CDR3 DNA: TGCGCCAGCAGCTTTCGGACTAGCGGGGGGGCAAGTGAGCAGTTCTTC; J gene: TRBJ2-1; clone size: NA; D gene: TRBD2; V gene: TRBV5-1
CDR3 protein: CAASPGAGQTKIYEQYF; CDR3 DNA: TGCGCCGCTTCCCCAGGCGCGGGACAGACCAAAATCTACGAGCAGTACTTC; J gene: TRBJ2-7; clone size: NA; D gene: NA; V gene: TRBV4-1
CDR3 protein: CASSAQPGQYNGYTF; CDR3 DNA: TGTGCCAGCAGCGCACAACCGGGACAGTATAATGGCTACACCTTC; J gene: TRBJ1-2; clone size: NA; D gene: TRBD1; V gene: TRBV7-3
CDR3 protein: CASSLPGGATGYTF; CDR3 DNA: TGTGCCAGCAGCCTTCCGGGAGGGGCTACCGGCTACACCTTC; J gene: TRBJ1-2; clone size: NA; D gene: NA; V gene: TRBV14
CDR3 protein: CASRPMGMAGSHEQYF; CDR3 DNA: TGCGCCAGCAGGCCGATGGGGATGGCGGGTTCCCACGAGCAGTACTTC; J gene: TRBJ2-7; clone size: once; D gene: NA; V gene: TRBV10-2
CDR3 protein: CSAEFLTRGGEQFF; CDR3 DNA: TGCAGCGCCGAGTTCTTGACTAGGGGGGGGGAGCAGTTCTTC; J gene: TRBJ2-1; clone size: NA; D gene: NA; V gene: TRBV29-1
CDR3 protein: CASSQDRGVRYEQYF; CDR3 DNA: TGCGCCAGCAGCCAAGATCGCGGGGTCCGCTACGAGCAGTACTTC; J gene: TRBJ2-7; clone size: NA; D gene: NA; V gene: TRBV4-1
CDR3 protein: CASSLQETQYF; CDR3 DNA: TGTGCCAGCAGTCTACAAGAGACCCAGTACTTC; J gene: TRBJ2-5; clone size: NA; D gene: NA; V gene: TRBV2
CDR3 protein: CASSRGSGNTIYF; CDR3 DNA: TGTGCCAGCAGCAGGGGCTCTGGAAACACCATATATTTT; J gene: TRBJ1-3; clone size: NA; D gene: NA; V gene: TRBV28
CDR3 protein: CASSVRNTEAFF; CDR3 DNA: TGTGCCAGCAGCGTTAGGAACACTGAAGCTTTCTTT; J gene: TRBJ1-1; clone size: once; D gene: NA; V gene: TRBV7-9
CDR3 protein: CASTPRHRYEQYF; CDR3 DNA: TGTGCCAGCACCCCCCGACATAGATACGAGCAGTACTTC; J gene: TRBJ2-7; clone size: NA; D gene: NA; V gene: TRBV28
CDR3 protein: CASSLTVARNTIYF; CDR3 DNA: TGTGCCAGCAGCTTAACAGTGGCCCGAAACACCATATATTTT; J gene: TRBJ1-3; clone size: NA; D gene: NA; V gene: TRBV11-2
CDR3 protein: CASSPGAGTGELFF; CDR3 DNA: TGTGCCAGCTCCCCAGGAGCGGGGACCGGGGAGCTGTTTTTT; J gene: TRBJ2-2; clone size: NA; D gene: TRBD2; V gene: TRBV18
CDR3 protein: CASSEVGVTNEKLFF; CDR3 DNA: TGTGCCAGCAGTGAAGTCGGAGTAACTAATGAAAAACTGTTTTTT; J gene: TRBJ1-4; clone size: once; D gene: NA; V gene: TRBV6-1
CDR3 protein: CAWSDGGAKTQYF; CDR3 DNA: TGTGCCTGGAGTGATGGGGGGGCGAAGACCCAGTACTTC; J gene: TRBJ2-5; clone size: NA; D gene: NA; V gene: TRBV30
CDR3 protein: CASSLLDRVADEQYF; CDR3 DNA: TGTGCCAGCAGCTTACTCGACAGGGTAGCGGACGAGCAGTACTTC; J gene: TRBJ2-7; clone size: once; D gene: NA; V gene: TRBV7-9
CDR3 protein: CVHGGYGYTF; CDR3 DNA: TGTGTACACGGCGGCTATGGCTACACCTTC; J gene: TRBJ1-2; clone size: NA; D gene: NA; V gene: TRBV30
CDR3 protein: CASSPSTGWAEAFF; CDR3 DNA: TGTGCCAGCAGTCCATCGACAGGGTGGGCTGAAGCTTTCTTT; J gene: TRBJ1-1; clone size: NA; D gene: TRBD1; V gene: TRBV28
CDR3 protein: CATSRDFPVMSLPYEQYF; CDR3 DNA: TGTGCCACCAGCAGAGATTTCCCCGTTATGAGCCTACCCTACGAGCAGTACTTC; J gene: TRBJ2-7; clone size: NA; D gene: NA; V gene: TRBV15
CDR3 protein: CASSYRAGEQFF; CDR3 DNA: TGTGCCAGCAGTTACAGGGCGGGTGAGCAGTTCTTC; J gene: TRBJ2-1; clone size: NA; D gene: NA; V gene: TRBV6-5
CDR3 protein: CSVDGTSNTGELFF; CDR3 DNA: TGCAGCGTTGATGGGACTTCGAACACCGGGGAGCTGTTTTTT; J gene: TRBJ2-2; clone size: NA; D gene: NA; V gene: TRBV29-1
CDR3 protein: CASSLPGQGNQPQHF; CDR3 DNA: TGTGCCAGCAGCCTCCCCGGACAGGGAAATCAGCCCCAGCATTTT; J gene: TRBJ1-5; clone size: NA; D gene: TRBD1; V gene: TRBV28
CDR3 protein: CASSPGGITEAFF; CDR3 DNA: TGCGCCAGCAGCCCAGGGGGCATAACTGAAGCTTTCTTT; J gene: TRBJ1-1; clone size: few; D gene: TRBD1; V gene: TRBV5-1
CDR3 protein: CASSGEGQGRLF; CDR3 DNA: TGTGCCAGCAGTGGGGAGGGACAGGGGAGGCTCTTC; J gene: TRBJ2-1; clone size: NA; D gene: TRBD1; V gene: TRBV28
CDR3 protein: CASSPGTGYGYTF; CDR3 DNA: TGTGCCAGCAGTCCTGGGACAGGGTATGGCTACACCTTC; J gene: TRBJ1-2; clone size: NA; D gene: TRBD1; V gene: TRBV28
CDR3 protein: CVSRPGGNQPQHF; CDR3 DNA: TGTGTCAGCAGGCCAGGGGGCAATCAGCCCCAGCATTTT; J gene: TRBJ1-5; clone size: NA; D gene: NA; V gene: TRBV2
CDR3 protein: CASSSFSGRNTGELFF; CDR3 DNA: TGCGCCAGCAGCTCGTTTAGCGGGAGGAACACCGGGGAGCTGTTTTTT; J gene: TRBJ2-2; clone size: NA; D gene: TRBD2; V gene: TRBV5-1
CDR3 protein: CASSFGMTVNEKLFF; CDR3 DNA: TGTGCCAGCAGTTTCGGAATGACAGTTAATGAAAAACTGTTTTTT; J gene: TRBJ1-4; clone size: NA; D gene: NA; V gene: TRBV28
CDR3 protein: CASSQGVRNTEAFF; CDR3 DNA: TGCGCCAGCAGCCAAGGGGTTAGGAACACTGAAGCTTTCTTT; J gene: TRBJ1-1; clone size: NA; D gene: NA; V gene: TRBV5-1
CDR3 protein: CASSGGTNNEKLFF; CDR3 DNA: TGCGCCAGCAGCGGCGGGACGAATAATGAAAAACTGTTTTTT; J gene: TRBJ1-4; clone size: NA; D gene: NA; V gene: TRBV5-1
CDR3 protein: CASSPRRGYNSPLHF; CDR3 DNA: TGTGCCAGCAGCCCAAGAAGAGGATATAATTCACCCCTCCACTTT; J gene: TRBJ1-6; clone size: NA; D gene: NA; V gene: TRBV11-2
CDR3 protein: CASRTGQGARETQYF; CDR3 DNA: TGTGCCAGCAGAACCGGACAGGGGGCTCGGGAGACCCAGTACTTC; J gene: TRBJ2-5; clone size: once; D gene: TRBD1; V gene: TRBV6-5
CDR3 protein: CASSAGLAGVLNEQFF; CDR3 DNA: TGTGCCAGCAGCGCGGGACTAGCGGGAGTACTCAATGAGCAGTTCTTC; J gene: TRBJ2-1; clone size: NA; D gene: TRBD2; V gene: TRBV9
CDR3 protein: CASSFNTDTQYF; CDR3 DNA: TGTGCCAGCAGCTTTAACACAGATACGCAGTATTTT; J gene: TRBJ2-3; clone size: NA; D gene: NA; V gene: TRBV7-9
CDR3 protein: CASSEAREGYEQFF; CDR3 DNA: TGCGCCAGCAGTGAGGCCCGTGAGGGCTATGAGCAGTTCTTC; J gene: TRBJ2-1; clone size: NA; D gene: NA; V gene: TRBV10-1
CDR3 protein: CASSAPQGYYNEQFF; CDR3 DNA: TGTGCCAGCAGCGCCCCCCAGGGATACTACAATGAGCAGTTCTTC; J gene: TRBJ2-1; clone size: NA; D gene: NA; V gene: TRBV9
CDR3 protein: CASSPQQSSYGYTF; CDR3 DNA: TGTGCCAGCAGCCCCCAACAGAGCAGCTATGGCTACACCTTC; J gene: TRBJ1-2; clone size: NA; D gene: NA; V gene: TRBV7-9
CDR3 protein: CASSSEAFTDTQYF; CDR3 DNA: TGTGCCAGCAGCTCCGAAGCGTTCACAGATACGCAGTATTTT; J gene: TRBJ2-3; clone size: NA; D gene: NA; V gene: TRBV13
CDR3 protein: CAISPPGSYEQYF; CDR3 DNA: TGTGCCATCTCGCCTCCCGGTTCCTACGAGCAGTACTTC; J gene: TRBJ2-7; clone size: NA; D gene: NA; V gene: TRBV10-3
CDR3 protein: CASGPGQGGEEFF; CDR3 DNA: TGTGCCAGCGGACCGGGACAGGGCGGTGAGGAGTTCTTC; J gene: TRBJ2-1; clone size: NA; D gene: TRBD1; V gene: TRBV28
CDR3 protein: CASSLRYRDQPQHF; CDR3 DNA: TGTGCCAGCAGCTTGCGGTACAGGGATCAGCCCCAGCATTTT; J gene: TRBJ1-5; clone size: NA; D gene: NA; V gene: TRBV5-6
CDR3 protein: CASSVGGFNSGANVLTF; CDR3 DNA: TGTGCCAGCTCAGTAGGGGGCTTTAACTCTGGGGCCAACGTCCTGACTTTC; J gene: TRBJ2-6; clone size: NA; D gene: TRBD1; V gene: TRBV18
CDR3 protein: CASGLAVTGGFYEQYF; CDR3 DNA: TGTGCTAGTGGTTTGGCAGTGACAGGGGGCTTCTACGAGCAGTACTTC; J gene: TRBJ2-7; clone size: NA; D gene: TRBD1; V gene: TRBV12-5
CDR3 protein: CASSLGAGGNTGELFF; CDR3 DNA: TGCGCCAGCAGCTTGGGAGCGGGAGGGAACACCGGGGAGCTGTTTTTT; J gene: TRBJ2-2; clone size: NA; D gene: TRBD2; V gene: TRBV5-1
CDR3 protein: CASRTTRGGIQYF; CDR3 DNA: TGTGCCAGCAGGACAACTAGGGGAGGCATTCAGTACTTC; J gene: TRBJ2-4; clone size: NA; D gene: NA; V gene: TRBV27
CDR3 protein: CASRPWGDGEKLFF; CDR3 DNA: TGTGCCAGCAGGCCATGGGGGGACGGGGAAAAACTGTTTTTT; J gene: TRBJ1-4; clone size: NA; D gene: NA; V gene: TRBV6-1
CDR3 protein: CASSSPQGRETQYF; CDR3 DNA: TGTGCCAGCAGCTCCCCCCAGGGGCGGGAGACCCAGTACTTC; J gene: TRBJ2-5; clone size: NA; D gene: NA; V gene: TRBV11-2
CDR3 protein: CAWSVLSDTEAFF; CDR3 DNA: TGTGCCTGGAGTGTTCTGTCCGACACTGAAGCTTTCTTT; J gene: TRBJ1-1; clone size: NA; D gene: NA; V gene: TRBV30
CDR3 protein: CASSDPSVAANYEQYF; CDR3 DNA: TGTGCCAGCAGCGACCCTTCGGTAGCGGCTAACTACGAGCAGTACTTC; J gene: TRBJ2-7; clone size: few; D gene: NA; V gene: TRBV16
CDR3 protein: CASRTDRTGEQFF; CDR3 DNA: TGTGCCAGCAGAACGGACAGGACGGGTGAGCAGTTCTTC; J gene: TRBJ2-1; clone size: NA; D gene: TRBD1; V gene: TRBV2
CDR3 protein: CASRAGVEEKLFF; CDR3 DNA: TGTGCCAGCAGAGCCGGGGTGGAGGAAAAACTGTTTTTT; J gene: TRBJ1-4; clone size: NA; D gene: NA; V gene: TRBV28
CDR3 protein: CASSFDLAGGRDTQYF; CDR3 DNA: TGTGCCAGCAGTTTTGATCTAGCGGGGGGGCGAGATACGCAGTATTTT; J gene: TRBJ2-3; clone size: NA; D gene: TRBD2; V gene: TRBV28
CDR3 protein: CASSLSPGNYEQYF; CDR3 DNA: TGTGCCAGCAGCTTAAGTCCAGGAAACTACGAGCAGTACTTC; J gene: TRBJ2-7; clone size: NA; D gene: NA; V gene: TRBV7-3
CDR3 protein: CASSGSGGEKTQYF; CDR3 DNA: TGTGCCAGCAGTGGGAGCGGGGGTGAAAAGACCCAGTACTTC; J gene: TRBJ2-5; clone size: NA; D gene: TRBD2; V gene: TRBV6-1